What follows are 6 T cell receptor beta chains derived from one specimen sequenced in a study of cytomegalovirus exposure and HLA in healthy donors. The study ran its PCR with 60 Vbeta and 13 Jbeta primers. The repertoire was sequenced with immunoSEQ multiplex PCR; TCRdb's copy has only in-frame clones and lacks some. The sample has 140,000 to 150,000 clones, about 10% seen once. Sequencing input: PBMCs. These receptors came from a man in his fifties in good health and CMV-seronegative.

A few counts support this clone. The rearrangement uses TRBV18 and TRBJ2-7; D is perhaps TRBD1 or TRBD2 (5 bases each). Trimming cost V 6 bases and J 2 bases, with 11 bases left between them. CDR3 size: 13 residues. The germline CDR1 and CDR2 sequences are KGHSH and LQKENI. The CDR3 spells CASSPGRAYEQYF. The CDR3 DNA reads as TGTGCCAGCTCCCCAGGGAGAGCCTACGAGCAGTACTTC.

This clone was detected only a few times. The identical CDR3 is also encoded by other nucleotide sequences in the sample. This chain links TRBV5-1 with TRBJ2-2, with D hard to call. The CDR3 runs 14 residues. The V gene's germline CDR1 is SGHRS and CDR2 YFSETQ. The V gene lost 0 bases and the J gene lost 1 base, with 4 bases spanning the gap. CDR3 bases: TGCGCCAGCAGCTTGGTTATGAACACCGGGGAGCTGTTTTTT. Translated: CASSLVMNTGELFF. The whole variable domain, remainder taken from reference TRBV5-1 and TRBJ2-2, is KAGVTQTPRYLIKTRGQQVTLSCSPISGHRSVSWYQQTPGQGLQFLFEYFSETQRNKGNFPGRFSGRQFSNSRSEMNVSTLELGDSALYLCASSLVMNTGELFFGEGSRLTVL.

A few counts support this clone. CDR3 sequence (DNA): TGCGCCAGCAGCTTGGGCAGTAGCGGGGCCAACGTCCTGACTTTC. This translates into CASSLGSSGANVLTF. The rearrangement uses TRBV5-1 and TRBJ2-6; unclear D gene. Germline CDR1 reads SGHRS; CDR2 reads YFSETQ. The CDR3 consists of 15 residues. Trimming stripped 0 bases from V and 4 bases from J, with 8 bases between.

Written as DNA, the CDR3 is TGTGCCAGCAGGGGGGGACCTCCGCCCCAGCATTTT. It codes for CASRGGPPPQHF. This chain connects TRBV6-6 to TRBJ1-5, with a weak D call TRBD1 (5 bases). This CDR3 has 12 amino acids. Germline CDR1 reads MNHNY; CDR2 reads SVGAGI (reference sequence). V lost 6 bases, J lost 9 bases, and 12 bases lay in between.

DNA for the CDR3: TGTGCCAGCAGCGGAGGGAGCCGGGGGGAGCTGTTTTTT. As protein: CASSGGSRGELFF. This chain connects TRBV9 to TRBJ2-2; TRBD2 might be the D (5 bases). The germline V gene encodes CDR1 SGDLS and CDR2 YYNGEE. The V end lost 3 bases, the J end lost 8 bases, and 11 bases lay between the germline ends. The CDR3 runs to 13 residues.

The chain is built from TRBV6-1 and TRBJ1-2, with D tentatively TRBD1 (5 bases). CDR1 is MNHNS, CDR2 SASEGT, per germline. CDR3 length equals 16 residues. V was trimmed by 3 bases and J by 7 bases, leaving 21 bases between them. The CDR3 protein is CASSETFGGGFGGYTF. Written as DNA, the CDR3 is TGTGCCAGCAGTGAGACATTTGGGGGGGGGTTCGGTGGCTACACCTTC.